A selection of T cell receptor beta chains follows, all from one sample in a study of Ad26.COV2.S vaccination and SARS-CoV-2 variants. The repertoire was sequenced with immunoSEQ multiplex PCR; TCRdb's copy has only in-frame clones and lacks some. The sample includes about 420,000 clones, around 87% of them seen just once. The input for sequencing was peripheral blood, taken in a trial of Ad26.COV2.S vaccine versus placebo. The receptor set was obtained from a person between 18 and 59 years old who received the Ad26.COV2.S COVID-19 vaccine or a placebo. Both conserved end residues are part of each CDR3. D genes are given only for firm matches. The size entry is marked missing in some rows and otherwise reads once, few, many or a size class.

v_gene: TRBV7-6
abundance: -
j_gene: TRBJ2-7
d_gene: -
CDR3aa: CASSPRKDTTYEQYF
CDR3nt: TGTGCCAGCAGCCCAAGGAAGGACACTACCTACGAGCAGTACTTC

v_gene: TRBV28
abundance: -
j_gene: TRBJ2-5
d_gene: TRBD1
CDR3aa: CASNWGTGQETQYF
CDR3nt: TGTGCCAGCAACTGGGGGACAGGACAAGAGACCCAGTACTTC

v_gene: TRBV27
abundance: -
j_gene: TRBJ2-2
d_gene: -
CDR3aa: CASSFWGNTGELFF
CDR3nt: TGTGCCAGCAGTTTTTGGGGGAACACCGGGGAGCTGTTTTTT

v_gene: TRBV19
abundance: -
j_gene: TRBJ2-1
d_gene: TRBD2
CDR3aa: CASSSRLARDNEQFF
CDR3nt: TGTGCCAGTAGTAGTAGACTAGCGAGAGACAATGAGCAGTTCTTC

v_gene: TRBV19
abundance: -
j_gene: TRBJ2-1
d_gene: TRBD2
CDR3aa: CASRRLAGGYNEQFF
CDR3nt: TGTGCCAGTAGGAGACTAGCGGGGGGATACAATGAGCAGTTCTTC

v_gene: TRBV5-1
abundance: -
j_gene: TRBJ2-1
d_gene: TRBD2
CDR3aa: CASSLLLSGGASPEQFF
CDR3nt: TGCGCCAGCAGCTTGTTGCTCAGCGGGGGGGCCTCCCCCGAGCAGTTCTTC

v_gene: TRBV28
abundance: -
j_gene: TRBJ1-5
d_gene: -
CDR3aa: CASNVLGNQPQHF
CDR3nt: TGTGCCAGCAATGTCCTGGGCAATCAGCCCCAGCATTTT

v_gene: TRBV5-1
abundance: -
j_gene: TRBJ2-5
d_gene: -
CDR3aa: CASSLPGTGQETQYF
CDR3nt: TGCGCCAGCAGCTTGCCCGGGACGGGCCAAGAGACCCAGTACTTC

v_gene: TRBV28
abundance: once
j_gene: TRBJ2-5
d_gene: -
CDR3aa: CASSLLRQGQETQYF
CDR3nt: TGTGCCAGCAGTTTACTCAGGCAGGGCCAAGAGACCCAGTACTTC

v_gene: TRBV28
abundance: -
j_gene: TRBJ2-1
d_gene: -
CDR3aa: CASRTGGGLYNEQFF
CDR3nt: TGTGCCAGCAGGACCGGCGGGGGCTTGTACAATGAGCAGTTCTTC

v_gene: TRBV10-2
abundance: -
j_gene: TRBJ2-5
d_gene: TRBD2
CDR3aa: CASSDSGGQETQYF
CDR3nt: TGCGCCAGCAGTGATTCGGGGGGACAAGAGACCCAGTACTTC

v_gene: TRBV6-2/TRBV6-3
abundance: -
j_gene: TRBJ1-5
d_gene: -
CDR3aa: CASSPGRADQPQHF
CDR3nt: TGTGCCAGCAGCCCCGGTAGAGCGGATCAGCCCCAGCATTTT

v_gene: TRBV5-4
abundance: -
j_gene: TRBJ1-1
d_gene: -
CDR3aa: CASSPTTGTEAFF
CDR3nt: TGTGCCAGCAGCCCGACCACGGGCACTGAAGCTTTCTTT

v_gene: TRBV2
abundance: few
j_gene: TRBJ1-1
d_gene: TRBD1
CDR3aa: CASRSLGQGGTEAFF
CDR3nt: TGTGCCAGCAGGTCCCTTGGGCAGGGGGGGACTGAAGCTTTCTTT

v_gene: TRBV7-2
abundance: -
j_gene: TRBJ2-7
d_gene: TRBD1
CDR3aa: CASSRTGGSYEQYF
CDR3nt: TGTGCCAGCAGCAGGACAGGTGGCTCCTACGAGCAGTACTTC

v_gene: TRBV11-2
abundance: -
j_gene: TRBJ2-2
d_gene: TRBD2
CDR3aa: CASTPVGLAAGELFF
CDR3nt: TGTGCCAGCACCCCAGTCGGACTAGCGGCCGGGGAGCTGTTTTTT

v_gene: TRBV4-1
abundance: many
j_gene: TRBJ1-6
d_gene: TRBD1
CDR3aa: CASSQQGQTSYNSPLHF
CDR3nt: TGCGCCAGCAGCCAACAGGGACAGACCTCCTATAATTCACCCCTCCACTTT

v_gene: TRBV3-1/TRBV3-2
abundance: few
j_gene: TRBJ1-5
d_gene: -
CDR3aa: CASSRTGTHQPQHF
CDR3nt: TGTGCCAGCAGCCGTACCGGGACCCATCAGCCCCAGCATTTT

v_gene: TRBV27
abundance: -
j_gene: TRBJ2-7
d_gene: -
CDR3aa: CASSLRAYEQYF
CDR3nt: TGTGCCAGCAGTTTAAGGGCCTACGAGCAGTACTTC

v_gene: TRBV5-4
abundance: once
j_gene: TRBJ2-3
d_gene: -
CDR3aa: CASSTQRGGAYTDTQYF
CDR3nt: TGTGCCAGCAGCACCCAGAGAGGGGGGGCGTACACAGATACGCAGTATTTT

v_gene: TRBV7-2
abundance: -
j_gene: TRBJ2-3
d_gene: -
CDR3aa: CASSLVRGLDTQYF
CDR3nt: TGTGCCAGCAGCTTAGTTAGGGGATTGGATACGCAGTATTTT

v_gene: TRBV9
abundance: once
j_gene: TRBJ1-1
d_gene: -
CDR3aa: CASSDYQGANTEAFF
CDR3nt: TGTGCCAGCAGCGATTACCAGGGTGCGAACACTGAAGCTTTCTTT

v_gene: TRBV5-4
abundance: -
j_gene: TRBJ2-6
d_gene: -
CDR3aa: CASSQGTGPLGANVLTF
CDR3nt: TGTGCCAGCAGCCAGGGGACGGGCCCCCTTGGGGCCAACGTCCTGACTTTC

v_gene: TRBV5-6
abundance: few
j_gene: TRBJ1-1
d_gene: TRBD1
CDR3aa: CASSNAGGTEAFF
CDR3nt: TGTGCCAGCAGCAATGCAGGGGGCACTGAAGCTTTCTTT

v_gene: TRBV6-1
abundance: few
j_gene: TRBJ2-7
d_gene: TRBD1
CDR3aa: CASSGGQGAPQTYEQYF
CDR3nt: TGTGCCAGCAGTGGGGGACAGGGGGCCCCCCAGACCTACGAGCAGTACTTC

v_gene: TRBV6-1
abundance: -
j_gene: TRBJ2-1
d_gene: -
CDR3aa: CASSEVGVGEQFF
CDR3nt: TGTGCCAGCAGTGAAGTCGGGGTGGGTGAGCAGTTCTTC

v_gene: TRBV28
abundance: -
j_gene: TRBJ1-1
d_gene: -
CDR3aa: CASRLRTVSTEAFF
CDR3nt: TGTGCCAGCAGGCTCAGGACGGTTTCGACTGAAGCTTTCTTT

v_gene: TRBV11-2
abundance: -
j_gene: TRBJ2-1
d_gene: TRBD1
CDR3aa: CASSPSRGQGSYNEQFF
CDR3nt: TGTGCCAGCAGCCCGAGCCGTGGACAGGGTTCCTACAATGAGCAGTTCTTC

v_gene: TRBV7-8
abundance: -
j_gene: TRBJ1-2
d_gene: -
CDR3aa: CASSLKVDWSGYGYTF
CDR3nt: TGTGCCAGCAGCTTAAAGGTCGACTGGTCGGGTTATGGCTACACCTTC

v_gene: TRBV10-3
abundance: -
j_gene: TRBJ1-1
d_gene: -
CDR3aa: CAISASGGMNTEAFF
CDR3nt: TGTGCCATCAGTGCCAGCGGGGGTATGAACACTGAAGCTTTCTTT

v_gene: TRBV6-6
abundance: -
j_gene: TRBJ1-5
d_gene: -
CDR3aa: CAHGGGLNQPQHF
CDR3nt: TGTGCCCATGGGGGGGGCCTAAATCAGCCCCAGCATTTT

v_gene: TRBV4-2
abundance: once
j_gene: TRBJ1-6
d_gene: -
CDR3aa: CASSQDRGRHSGSPLHF
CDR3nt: TGTGCCAGCAGCCAAGATCGGGGCAGGCACTCGGGTTCACCCCTCCACTTT

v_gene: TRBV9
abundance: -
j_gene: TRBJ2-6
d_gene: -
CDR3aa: CASSVAVGGQISGANVLTF
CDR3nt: TGTGCCAGCAGCGTAGCTGTGGGGGGACAGATCTCTGGGGCCAACGTCCTGACTTTC

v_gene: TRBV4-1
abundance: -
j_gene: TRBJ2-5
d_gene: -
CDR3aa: CASSHPGLGETQYF
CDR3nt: TGCGCCAGCAGCCACCCCGGCTTAGGGGAGACCCAGTACTTC

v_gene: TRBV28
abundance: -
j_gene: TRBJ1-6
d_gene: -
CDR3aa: CASSRNLNSPLHF
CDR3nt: TGTGCCAGTAGTAGGAATTTAAATTCACCCCTCCACTTT

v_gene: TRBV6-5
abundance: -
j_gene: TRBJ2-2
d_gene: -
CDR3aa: CASNPGGTGELFF
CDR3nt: TGTGCCAGCAACCCGGGTGGCACCGGGGAGCTGTTTTTT

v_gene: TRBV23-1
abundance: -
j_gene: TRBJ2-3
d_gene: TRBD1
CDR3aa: CASSHGQDDTDTQYF
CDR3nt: TGCGCCAGCAGTCACGGACAGGACGACACAGATACGCAGTATTTT

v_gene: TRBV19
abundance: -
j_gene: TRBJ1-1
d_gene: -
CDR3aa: CASRTGNTEAFF
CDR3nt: TGTGCCAGCCGAACGGGGAACACTGAAGCTTTCTTT

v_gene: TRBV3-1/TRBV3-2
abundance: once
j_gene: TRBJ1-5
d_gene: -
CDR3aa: CASSQDLNQPQHF
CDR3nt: TGTGCCAGCAGCCAGGATCTCAATCAGCCCCAGCATTTT

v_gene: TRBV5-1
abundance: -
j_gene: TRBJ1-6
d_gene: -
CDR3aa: CASSLGQSNSPLHF
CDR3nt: TGCGCCAGCAGCTTGGGACAATCTAATTCACCCCTCCACTTT

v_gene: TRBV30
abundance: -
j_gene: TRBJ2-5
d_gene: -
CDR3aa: CAWSEGVEETQYF
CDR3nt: TGTGCCTGGAGTGAGGGTGTGGAAGAGACCCAGTACTTC

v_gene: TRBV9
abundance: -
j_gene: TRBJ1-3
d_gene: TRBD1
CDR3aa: CASSPRTGSGHTIYF
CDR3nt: TGTGCCAGCAGCCCACGGACAGGGTCTGGTCACACCATATATTTT

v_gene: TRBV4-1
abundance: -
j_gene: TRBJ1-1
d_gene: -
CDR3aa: CASSQFPNTEAFF
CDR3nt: TGCGCCAGCAGCCAATTCCCTAACACTGAAGCTTTCTTT

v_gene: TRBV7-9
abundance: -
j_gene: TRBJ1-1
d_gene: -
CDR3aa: CASSPGTRNTEAFF
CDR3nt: TGTGCCAGCAGCCCAGGGACACGCAACACTGAAGCTTTCTTT

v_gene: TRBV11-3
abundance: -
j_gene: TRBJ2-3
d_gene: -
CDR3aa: CASSYRRTDTQYF
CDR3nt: TGTGCCAGCAGTTATCGACGCACAGATACGCAGTATTTT

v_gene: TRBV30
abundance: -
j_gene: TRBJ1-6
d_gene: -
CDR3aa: CACRDKGLNSPLHF
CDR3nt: TGTGCCTGCCGGGACAAAGGACTTAATTCACCCCTCCACTTT

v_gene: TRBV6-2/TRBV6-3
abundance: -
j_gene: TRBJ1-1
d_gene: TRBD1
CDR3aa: CASSQRQGGAEAFF
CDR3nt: TGTGCCAGCAGTCAACGACAGGGCGGCGCTGAAGCTTTCTTT

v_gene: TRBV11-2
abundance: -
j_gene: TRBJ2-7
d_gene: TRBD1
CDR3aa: CASSTRTGSTYEQYF
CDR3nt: TGTGCCAGCAGCACGCGGACAGGGTCAACCTACGAGCAGTACTTC

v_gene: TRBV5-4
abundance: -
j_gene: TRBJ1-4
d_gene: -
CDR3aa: CASSLEREEKLFF
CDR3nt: TGTGCCAGCAGCCTGGAGAGGGAAGAAAAACTGTTTTTT